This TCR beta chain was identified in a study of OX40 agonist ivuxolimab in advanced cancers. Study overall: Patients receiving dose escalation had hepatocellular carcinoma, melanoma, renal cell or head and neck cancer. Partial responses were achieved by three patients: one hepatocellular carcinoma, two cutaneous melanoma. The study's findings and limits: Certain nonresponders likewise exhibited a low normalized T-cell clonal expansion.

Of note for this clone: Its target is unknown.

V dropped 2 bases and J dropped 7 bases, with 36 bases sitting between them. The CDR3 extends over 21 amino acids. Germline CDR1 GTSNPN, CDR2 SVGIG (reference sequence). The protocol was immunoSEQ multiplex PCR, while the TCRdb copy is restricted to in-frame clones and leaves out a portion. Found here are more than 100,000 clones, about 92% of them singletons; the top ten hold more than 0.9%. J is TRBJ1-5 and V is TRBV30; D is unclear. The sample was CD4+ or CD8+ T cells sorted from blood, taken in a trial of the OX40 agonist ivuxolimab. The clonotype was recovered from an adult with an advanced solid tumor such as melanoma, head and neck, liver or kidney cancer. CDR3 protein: CAWSPRILVVGDHPGLQPQHF. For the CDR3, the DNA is TGTGCCTGGAGTCCTCGGATTTTAGTTGTGGGAGACCACCCAGGTCTGCAGCCCCAGCATTTT.